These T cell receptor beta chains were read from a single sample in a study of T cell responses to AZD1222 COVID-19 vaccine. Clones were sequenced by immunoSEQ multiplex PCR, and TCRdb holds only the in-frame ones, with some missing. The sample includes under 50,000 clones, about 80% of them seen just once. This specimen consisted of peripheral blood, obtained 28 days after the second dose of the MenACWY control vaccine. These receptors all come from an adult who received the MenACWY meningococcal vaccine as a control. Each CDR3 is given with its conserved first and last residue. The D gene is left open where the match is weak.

CASSEKRLAAQIPPYNEQFF,TRBV10-1,TRBJ2-1,TRBD2
CASSQGDRGDQETQYF,TRBV4-2,TRBJ2-5,TRBD1
CASSPPGSGQGAHEQYF,TRBV18,TRBJ2-7,TRBD1
CASSAGLAGDTGELFF,TRBV5-5,TRBJ2-2,TRBD2
CASRRGGAEADTQYF,TRBV27,TRBJ2-3,TRBD2
CAWRLGETQYF,TRBV30,TRBJ2-5,NA
CAWEKSDAGYGYTF,TRBV30,TRBJ1-2,NA
CASKGRVATNEKLFF,TRBV2,TRBJ1-4,NA
CASSPGAGKPTYEQYF,TRBV3-1/TRBV3-2,TRBJ2-7,NA
CASSQGTFEGWF,TRBV2,TRBJ2-7,NA
CASSSASGRGANVLTF,TRBV5-1,TRBJ2-6,NA
CASSPRGDSPLHF,TRBV11-2,TRBJ1-6,NA
CASSLAWGQGANQPQHF,TRBV7-8,TRBJ1-5,TRBD1
CAGTGGAGQPQHF,TRBV28,TRBJ1-5,TRBD1
CASSPPGSQGYGYTF,TRBV7-9,TRBJ1-2,NA
CASSLRRNQPQHF,TRBV7-2,TRBJ1-5,NA
CATSDPATRQGNTGELFF,TRBV24-1,TRBJ2-2,NA
CASSYSGDTQYF,TRBV6-6,TRBJ2-3,NA
CAWMGQIYNEQFF,TRBV30,TRBJ2-1,TRBD1
CSVEDDPALSSQFF,TRBV29-1,TRBJ2-1,NA
CASRPGGEGGYTF,TRBV19,TRBJ1-2,TRBD1
CASSQTDTAEAFF,TRBV6-5,TRBJ1-1,NA
CASSLIAVGPKNMNTEAFF,TRBV28,TRBJ1-1,NA
CASSLQGENGYTF,TRBV5-4,TRBJ1-2,NA
CASSSEEGYEQYF,TRBV7-9,TRBJ2-7,NA
CASKSGRRGQRQPQHF,TRBV10-1,TRBJ1-5,NA
CASSLAFQRDYNEQFF,TRBV7-9,TRBJ2-1,TRBD2